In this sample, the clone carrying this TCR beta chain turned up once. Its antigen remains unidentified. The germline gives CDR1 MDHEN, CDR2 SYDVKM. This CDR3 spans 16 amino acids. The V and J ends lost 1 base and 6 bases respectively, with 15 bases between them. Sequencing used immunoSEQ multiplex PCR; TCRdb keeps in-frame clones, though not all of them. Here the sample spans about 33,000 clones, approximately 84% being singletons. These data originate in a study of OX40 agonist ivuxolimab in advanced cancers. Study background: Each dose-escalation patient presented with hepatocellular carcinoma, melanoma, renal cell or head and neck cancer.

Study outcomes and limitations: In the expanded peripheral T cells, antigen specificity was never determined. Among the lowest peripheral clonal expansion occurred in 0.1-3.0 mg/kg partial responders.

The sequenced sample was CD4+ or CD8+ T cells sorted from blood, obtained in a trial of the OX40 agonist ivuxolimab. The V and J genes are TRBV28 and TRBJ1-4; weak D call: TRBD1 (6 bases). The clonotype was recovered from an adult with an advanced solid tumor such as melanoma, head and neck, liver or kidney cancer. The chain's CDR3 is CASSLFNGGLDEKLFF. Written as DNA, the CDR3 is TGTGCCAGCAGTTTATTTAATGGGGGGCTCGATGAAAAACTGTTTTTT.